A selection of T cell receptor beta chains follows, all from one sample in a study of cytomegalovirus exposure and HLA in healthy donors. TCRdb's copy holds only in-frame clones and misses some; the assay was immunoSEQ multiplex PCR. The top ten clones hold 3.9% of a sample with about 90,000 clones, approximately 66% of them seen once. What was sequenced was PBMCs. The receptors originated from a man aged 25-45 years in good health and CMV-seronegative. Each CDR3 is given with its conserved first and last residue. Fields, in order: V gene, clone size, D gene, CDR3 protein. The D gene is left open where the match is weak. Clone size is stated in some rows and not others, as once, few, many or a class when expanded.

V gene: TRBV4-3
clone size: few
D gene: .
CDR3 protein: CASSSLGTRIGRGNSPLHF

V gene: TRBV30
clone size: .
D gene: TRBD1
CDR3 protein: CAWSRDRPRGYTF

V gene: TRBV19
clone size: .
D gene: TRBD2
CDR3 protein: CASHGLAANTGELFF

V gene: TRBV18
clone size: .
D gene: TRBD1
CDR3 protein: CASSPPTGITEAFF

V gene: TRBV29-1
clone size: once
D gene: TRBD1
CDR3 protein: CSVDPGTGGGEQYF

V gene: TRBV13
clone size: .
D gene: .
CDR3 protein: CASSLGQDIYGYTF

V gene: TRBV28
clone size: once
D gene: .
CDR3 protein: CASTMDRTQETQYF

V gene: TRBV7-2
clone size: few
D gene: TRBD2
CDR3 protein: CASSLLFGGAGEDYEQYF

V gene: TRBV19
clone size: .
D gene: .
CDR3 protein: CATNPGGWSEQFF

V gene: TRBV5-1
clone size: .
D gene: TRBD1
CDR3 protein: CASSFSGTGDEQYF

V gene: TRBV7-9
clone size: .
D gene: TRBD2
CDR3 protein: CASSLSRLAGAGEQFF

V gene: TRBV9
clone size: once
D gene: .
CDR3 protein: CASSLTANTEAFF

V gene: TRBV11-2
clone size: few
D gene: TRBD2
CDR3 protein: CASSSGLAGDTTHF

V gene: TRBV5-8
clone size: .
D gene: .
CDR3 protein: CASSSDRTGANVLTF

V gene: TRBV23-1
clone size: .
D gene: TRBD1
CDR3 protein: CASSQVRDRGAGANVLTF

V gene: TRBV5-1
clone size: .
D gene: TRBD2
CDR3 protein: CASSFTSGNSPYEQYF

V gene: TRBV27
clone size: few
D gene: .
CDR3 protein: CASSARAGTSEAFF

V gene: TRBV19
clone size: .
D gene: .
CDR3 protein: CASSPISRGISGNTIYF

V gene: TRBV6-5
clone size: .
D gene: TRBD2
CDR3 protein: CASSYVAGGRDEQFF

V gene: TRBV11-3
clone size: .
D gene: .
CDR3 protein: CASSYRNTGELFF

V gene: TRBV27
clone size: .
D gene: .
CDR3 protein: CASSLSQYAGDNYGYTF

V gene: TRBV4-3
clone size: few
D gene: TRBD1
CDR3 protein: CASSQHAGQGGTEAFF

V gene: TRBV7-8
clone size: .
D gene: TRBD1
CDR3 protein: CASSLARQGANGGYTF

V gene: TRBV5-1
clone size: .
D gene: TRBD2
CDR3 protein: CASSPAGTSGGYEQYF